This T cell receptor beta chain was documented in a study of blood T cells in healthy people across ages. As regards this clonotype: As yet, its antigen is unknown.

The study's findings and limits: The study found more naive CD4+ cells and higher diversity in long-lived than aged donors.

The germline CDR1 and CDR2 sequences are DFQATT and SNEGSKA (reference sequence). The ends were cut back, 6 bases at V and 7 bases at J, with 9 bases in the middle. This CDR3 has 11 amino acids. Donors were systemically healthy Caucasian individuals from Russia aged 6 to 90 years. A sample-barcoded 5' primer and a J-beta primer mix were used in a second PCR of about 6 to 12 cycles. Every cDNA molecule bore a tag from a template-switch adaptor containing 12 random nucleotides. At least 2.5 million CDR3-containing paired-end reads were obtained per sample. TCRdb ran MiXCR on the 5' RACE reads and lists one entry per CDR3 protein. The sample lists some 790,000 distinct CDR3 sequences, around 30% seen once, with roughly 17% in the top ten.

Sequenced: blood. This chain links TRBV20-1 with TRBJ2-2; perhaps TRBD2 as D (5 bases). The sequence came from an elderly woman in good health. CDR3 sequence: CSARGYGELFF. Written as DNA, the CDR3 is TGCAGTGCCCGAGGGTACGGGGAGCTGTTTTTT.